Listed below are T cell receptor beta chains from one sample, sequenced in a study of graft-versus-host responses after intestinal transplantation. Clones were sequenced by immunoSEQ multiplex PCR, and TCRdb holds only the in-frame ones, with some missing. The sample includes about 86,000 clones, around 90% of them seen just once. Their antigens are not known. The sequenced sample was unstimulated CD4+ T cells sorted from spleen or lymph node cells, obtained before transplant. The receptor set was obtained from a human donor who was the organ donor for an intestinal transplant. Each CDR3 is given with its conserved first and last residue. Each record gives: J gene, clone size, D gene, V gene, CDR3 DNA, CDR3 protein. A D gene is named only where the DNA matches it firmly. Rows may omit the clone size; those that give it use once, few, many or a size class.

j_call: TRBJ1-2
clone_size: .
d_call: .
v_call: TRBV18
cdr3_nt: TGTGCCAGCTCACCACCCTATCCGTCCTTGCATGGCTACACCTTC
cdr3_aa: CASSPPYPSLHGYTF

j_call: TRBJ2-7
clone_size: .
d_call: TRBD1
v_call: TRBV9
cdr3_nt: TGTGCCAGCAGCGTTTCCGGGACAGGGAGACACGAGCAGTACTTC
cdr3_aa: CASSVSGTGRHEQYF

j_call: TRBJ2-3
clone_size: .
d_call: .
v_call: TRBV4-1
cdr3_nt: TGCGCCAGCAGCCAAGTCTTTCTGACAGATACGCAGTATTTT
cdr3_aa: CASSQVFLTDTQYF

j_call: TRBJ1-3
clone_size: .
d_call: .
v_call: TRBV6-5
cdr3_nt: TGTGCCAGCAGTTACGGAGGATTCGGAAACACCATATATTTT
cdr3_aa: CASSYGGFGNTIYF

j_call: TRBJ2-6
clone_size: .
d_call: .
v_call: TRBV19
cdr3_nt: TGTGCCAGTAGTACCCGGGGGTCTGGGGCCAACGTCCTGACTTTC
cdr3_aa: CASSTRGSGANVLTF

j_call: TRBJ2-2
clone_size: once
d_call: TRBD1
v_call: TRBV5-1
cdr3_nt: TGCGCCAGCAGCTTTCAGGGACAGGGGAACACCGGGGAGCTGTTTTTT
cdr3_aa: CASSFQGQGNTGELFF

j_call: TRBJ2-1
clone_size: .
d_call: TRBD1
v_call: TRBV2
cdr3_nt: TGTGCCAGCATCTTTCGCGGACAGGTTAGGGGCAATGAGCAGTTCTTC
cdr3_aa: CASIFRGQVRGNEQFF

j_call: TRBJ1-5
clone_size: .
d_call: TRBD1
v_call: TRBV2
cdr3_nt: TGTGCCAGCAGCCGACAGGGGGCCTGGCCCCAGCATTTT
cdr3_aa: CASSRQGAWPQHF

j_call: TRBJ1-2
clone_size: .
d_call: .
v_call: TRBV18
cdr3_nt: TGTGCCAGCTCACCAGATAGAGCCCGCGGCTATGGCTACACCTTC
cdr3_aa: CASSPDRARGYGYTF

j_call: TRBJ2-1
clone_size: .
d_call: TRBD2
v_call: TRBV5-1
cdr3_nt: TGCGCCAGCAGCTTCGGCTGGGAAGCGGGAGGGGTCGGCAATGAGCAGTTCTTC
cdr3_aa: CASSFGWEAGGVGNEQFF

j_call: TRBJ2-1
clone_size: .
d_call: TRBD1
v_call: TRBV4-2
cdr3_nt: TGTGCCAGCAGCACACGGGACAGACGGACCTACCATGAGCAGTTCTTC
cdr3_aa: CASSTRDRRTYHEQFF

j_call: TRBJ1-2
clone_size: .
d_call: TRBD1
v_call: TRBV5-1
cdr3_nt: TGCGCCAGCAGCCCCGGACAGGAGGGCTATGGCTACACCTTC
cdr3_aa: CASSPGQEGYGYTF

j_call: TRBJ2-7
clone_size: .
d_call: .
v_call: TRBV4-2
cdr3_nt: TGTGCCAGCAGCCAGGCGGACAGACCGTCCTACGAGCAGTACTTC
cdr3_aa: CASSQADRPSYEQYF

j_call: TRBJ2-4
clone_size: once
d_call: .
v_call: TRBV6-6
cdr3_nt: TGTGCCAGCAGTTACTCGCAGGGTAACAACATTCAGTACTTC
cdr3_aa: CASSYSQGNNIQYF

j_call: TRBJ1-2
clone_size: once
d_call: .
v_call: TRBV7-2
cdr3_nt: TGTGCCAGCAGCTACACGGGGAGGGGAGATGGCTACACCTTC
cdr3_aa: CASSYTGRGDGYTF

j_call: TRBJ1-4
clone_size: once
d_call: .
v_call: TRBV15
cdr3_nt: TGTGCCACCAGCACGGGTCTCGGGGAAAAACTGTTTTTT
cdr3_aa: CATSTGLGEKLFF

j_call: TRBJ1-2
clone_size: few
d_call: TRBD1
v_call: TRBV6-5
cdr3_nt: TGTGCCAGCAGTGAACTAATGGGGACAGGGAGTGCCACCTTC
cdr3_aa: CASSELMGTGSATF

j_call: TRBJ2-7
clone_size: .
d_call: .
v_call: TRBV6-4
cdr3_nt: TGTGCCAGCAGTGAGCTCTCTCCGGGACAAATTACCTACGAGCAGTACTTC
cdr3_aa: CASSELSPGQITYEQYF

j_call: TRBJ2-7
clone_size: few
d_call: TRBD2
v_call: TRBV5-1
cdr3_nt: TGCGCCAGCAGCCTCACCATGGGGGGGTCGGACGAGCAGTACTTC
cdr3_aa: CASSLTMGGSDEQYF

j_call: TRBJ2-1
clone_size: .
d_call: TRBD2
v_call: TRBV7-2
cdr3_nt: TGTGCCAGCAGCTTAGGGCCGGGGGGTCGACAGTTCTTC
cdr3_aa: CASSLGPGGRQFF

j_call: TRBJ1-5
clone_size: .
d_call: TRBD1
v_call: TRBV27
cdr3_nt: TGTGCCAGCAGCACCGGGGACAGGGGGCTTCGTCAGCCCCAGCATTTT
cdr3_aa: CASSTGDRGLRQPQHF

j_call: TRBJ2-1
clone_size: .
d_call: .
v_call: TRBV6-1
cdr3_nt: TGTGCCAGCAGGGGGGGACTCGAGCTCAATGAGCAGTTCTTC
cdr3_aa: CASRGGLELNEQFF

j_call: TRBJ1-6
clone_size: .
d_call: TRBD1
v_call: TRBV5-4
cdr3_nt: TGTGCCAGCAGCTTGGGACAGGGGCTTGGCAATTCACCCCTCCACTTT
cdr3_aa: CASSLGQGLGNSPLHF

j_call: TRBJ1-4
clone_size: once
d_call: .
v_call: TRBV13
cdr3_nt: TGTGCCAGCAGCTTAGGTCCGGACTTTGAAAAACTGTTTTTT
cdr3_aa: CASSLGPDFEKLFF

j_call: TRBJ2-3
clone_size: .
d_call: TRBD2
v_call: TRBV9
cdr3_nt: TGTGCCAGCAGCGGACGGAGGACTAGCGGAAGCACAGATACGCAGTATTTT
cdr3_aa: CASSGRRTSGSTDTQYF

j_call: TRBJ2-1
clone_size: .
d_call: .
v_call: TRBV28
cdr3_nt: TGTGCCAGCAAACCCGGGGGACCCGATCCTGAGCAGTTCTTC
cdr3_aa: CASKPGGPDPEQFF

j_call: TRBJ2-3
clone_size: .
d_call: TRBD2
v_call: TRBV5-4
cdr3_nt: TGTGCCAGCAGCACTAGCGGGGTCCCCACAGTGGTGGAGTATTTT
cdr3_aa: CASSTSGVPTVVEYF

j_call: TRBJ2-5
clone_size: .
d_call: TRBD1
v_call: TRBV4-1
cdr3_nt: TGCGCCAGCAGCCGAGACAGGGAAATGGAGGAGACCCAGTACTTC
cdr3_aa: CASSRDREMEETQYF

j_call: TRBJ2-6
clone_size: .
d_call: .
v_call: TRBV2
cdr3_nt: TGTGCCAGCAGTGAAGCGAACAGGGGGGGCCGGGTCCTCTCTGGGGCCAACGTCCTGACTTTC
cdr3_aa: CASSEANRGGRVLSGANVLTF

j_call: TRBJ2-3
clone_size: .
d_call: TRBD2
v_call: TRBV7-9
cdr3_nt: TGTGCCAGCAGCCAAGATACTAGCGGTAAAGATACGCAGTATTTT
cdr3_aa: CASSQDTSGKDTQYF

j_call: TRBJ1-2
clone_size: .
d_call: .
v_call: TRBV28
cdr3_nt: TGTGCCAGCAGTGGGGGGGGGCGAGTTGGCTACACCTTC
cdr3_aa: CASSGGGRVGYTF

j_call: TRBJ1-5
clone_size: .
d_call: .
v_call: TRBV30
cdr3_nt: TGTGCCTGGAGTCTCTCAGGGGCTTATAGCAATCAGCCCCAGCATTTT
cdr3_aa: CAWSLSGAYSNQPQHF

j_call: TRBJ1-1
clone_size: .
d_call: .
v_call: TRBV7-8
cdr3_nt: TGTGCCAGCAGCTTAGTTTTCTCCGGCGGGGACACTGAAGCTTTCTTT
cdr3_aa: CASSLVFSGGDTEAFF

j_call: TRBJ1-1
clone_size: .
d_call: TRBD1
v_call: TRBV5-6
cdr3_nt: TGTGCCAGCAGCTCTTCAGGGGGCTCACGAGGAGCTTTCTTT
cdr3_aa: CASSSSGGSRGAFF

j_call: TRBJ2-7
clone_size: .
d_call: .
v_call: TRBV7-3
cdr3_nt: TGTGCCAGCAGCTTACGGCAGGGTATCAACGAGCAGTACTTC
cdr3_aa: CASSLRQGINEQYF

j_call: TRBJ1-2
clone_size: .
d_call: .
v_call: TRBV5-6
cdr3_nt: TGTGCCAGCAGCCCTTGGGGCCGGGGCTCCCGGGGGGTTAGCTATGGCTACACCTTC
cdr3_aa: CASSPWGRGSRGVSYGYTF

j_call: TRBJ2-1
clone_size: .
d_call: .
v_call: TRBV11-2
cdr3_nt: TGTGCCAGCAGCTTAGTCGGGGTGGCCCTGGATGAGCAGTTCTTC
cdr3_aa: CASSLVGVALDEQFF

j_call: TRBJ2-7
clone_size: .
d_call: .
v_call: TRBV20-1
cdr3_nt: TGCAGTGCTAGCGTGGGCCACGAGCAGTACTTC
cdr3_aa: CSASVGHEQYF

j_call: TRBJ1-5
clone_size: .
d_call: .
v_call: TRBV27
cdr3_nt: TGTGCCAGCAGTTTATCGAAGGACAGCCAGCCCCAGCATTTT
cdr3_aa: CASSLSKDSQPQHF

j_call: TRBJ2-1
clone_size: .
d_call: .
v_call: TRBV28
cdr3_nt: TGTGCCAGCAGTTTCCGGAAAGGACAGTACTCCTACAATGAGCAGTTCTTC
cdr3_aa: CASSFRKGQYSYNEQFF